A single sample gave rise to the 27 T cell receptor beta chains below, sequenced in a study of T cell responses to AZD1222 COVID-19 vaccine. Libraries were prepared by immunoSEQ multiplex PCR; TCRdb keeps only in-frame clonotypes and omits some of them. The sample consists of 90,000 to 150,000 clones, 87% of them appearing once. The sample was peripheral blood, taken 28 days after the second AZD1222 dose. The origin of the receptors is an adult who received the AZD1222 COVID-19 vaccine.

This chain joins TRBV28 and TRBJ1-2; D uncertain. CDR3 length equals 14 residues. In germline, CDR1 is MDHEN, CDR2 SYDVKM. The germline V and J ends were trimmed by 4 bases and 7 bases, with 16 bases remaining between them. This CDR3 is CASSSMGFTGGYTF. The CDR3 DNA reads as TGTGCCAGCAGTTCAATGGGGTTCACGGGTGGCTACACCTTC.

The chain has TRBV6-5 and TRBJ1-5; D gene ambiguous. CDR1 is MNHEY and CDR2 is SVGAGI in the germline V gene. This CDR3 has 14 residues. The V end lost 6 bases, the J end lost 9 bases, and 18 bases lay between the germline ends. CDR3 DNA sequence: TGTGCCAGCAGCACCGGGCGGGGAAGTCGGCCCCAGCATTTT. Its protein is CASSTGRGSRPQHF.

V and J are TRBV7-3 and TRBJ2-3; D might be TRBD1 (6 bases). The CDR3 has 13 amino acids. Germline loops: CDR1 SGHTA, CDR2 FQGTGA. Between the trimmed V and J ends, which lost 4 bases and 6 bases, there was a span of 11 bases. The CDR3 loop reads CASSSTGQDTQYF. Written as DNA, the CDR3 is TGTGCCAGCAGCTCGACAGGCCAGGATACGCAGTATTTT.

The genes are TRBV4-3 and TRBJ1-1; unclear D gene. The V gene lost 1 base and the J gene lost 0 bases, with 6 bases spanning the gap. Germline V gene sequence: CDR1 LGHNA, CDR2 YSLEER. This CDR3 has 14 residues. The DNA for the CDR3 is TGCGCCAGCAGCCAAGGGGTCGTGAACACTGAAGCTTTCTTT. It specifies CASSQGVVNTEAFF.

The J gene is TRBJ2-3, the V gene TRBV5-6; 12 bases line up with TRBD2. This CDR3 is 17 amino acids long. Trimming removed 9 bases from V and 0 bases from J; junction bases left unmatched: 11. Germline CDR1 SGHDT, CDR2 YYEEEE. CDR3 nucleotide sequence: TGTGCCACATCTGGACTAGCGGGGAAGACTAGCACAGATACGCAGTATTTT. This translates into CATSGLAGKTSTDTQYF.

The chain links TRBV12-3 or TRBV12-4 to TRBJ2-1, with D uncertain. V lost 5 bases and J lost 5, with 4 bases in between. This CDR3 contains 11 residues. This chain's CDR3 is CASSRHNEQFF. In DNA, the CDR3 is TGTGCCAGCAGTCGTCACAATGAGCAGTTCTTC.

This clone was observed a handful of times. V gene TRBV11-1 combines with J gene TRBJ1-1, with D possibly TRBD1 on 5 matching bases. V dropped 7 bases and J dropped 3 bases, with 21 bases sitting between them. The germline V gene has CDR1 SGHAT and CDR2 FQDESV (reference sequence). This CDR3 region has 16 residues. In nucleotides, the CDR3 is TGTGCCAGCATCAGGAGGTTGGCAGGGCAGGACACTGAAGCTTTCTTT. Translation: CASIRRLAGQDTEAFF.

The chain is built from TRBV6-2 or TRBV6-3 and TRBJ1-1; D gene uncertain. Germline V CDR1 and CDR2: MNHEY, SVGEGT. Trimming removed 2 bases from V and 1 base from J, with 5 bases in between. The CDR3 length is 13 residues. CDR3 loop: CASSYRGNTEAFF. The CDR3 coding sequence is TGTGCCAGCAGTTACCGGGGGAACACTGAAGCTTTCTTT.

This clone has just one count. The V call is TRBV28, the J call TRBJ1-5, with TRBD1 matching 10 bases. Germline V gene data show CDR1 as MDHEN and CDR2 as SYDVKM. J lost 6 bases, V lost 3 bases, and 8 bases had no gene match. CDR3 length equals 16 residues. This CDR3 is CASSFWDRGLSQPQHF. As DNA, the CDR3 is TGTGCCAGCAGTTTTTGGGACAGGGGTTTGTCTCAGCCCCAGCATTTT. Full variable domain (missing parts from reference TRBV28 and TRBJ1-5): DVKVTQSSRYLVKRTGEKVFLECVQDMDHENMFWYRQDPGLGLRLIYFSYDVKMKEKGDIPEGYSVSREKKERFSLILESASTNQTSMYLCASSFWDRGLSQPQHFGDGTRLSIL.

This chain joins TRBV6-2 or TRBV6-3 and TRBJ1-2; a possible D gene is TRBD1 (5 bases). V lost 5 bases and J 6 bases, leaving 13 bases between the germline ends. Germline CDR1 and CDR2: MNHEY and SVGEGT. The CDR3 is 13 residues long. Here the CDR3 reads CASSMGRDHGYTF. The CDR3 DNA is TGTGCCAGCAGTATGGGCAGGGACCATGGCTACACCTTC.

This chain connects TRBV7-9 to TRBJ1-5, with D tentatively TRBD1 (6 bases). The V end lost 5 bases, the J end lost 3 bases, and 23 bases lay between the germline ends. CDR3 length equals 18 residues. Germline V CDR1 and CDR2: SEHNR, FQNEAQ (reference sequence). CDR3 DNA: TGTGCCAGCAGCCATAGGATGGGAGTAGGGGGGGACAATCAGCCCCAGCATTTT. It codes for CASSHRMGVGGDNQPQHF.

This chain joins TRBV6-2 or TRBV6-3 and TRBJ2-1, with 8 bases identical to TRBD1. The CDR3 consists of 16 residues. V lost 2 bases, J lost 5 bases, and 8 bases stayed unmatched. CDR1 is MNHEY and CDR2 is SVGEGT in the germline V gene. CDR3 residues: CASSYGGRGQNNEQFF. The CDR3 coding sequence is TGTGCCAGCAGTTACGGTGGCAGGGGGCAGAACAATGAGCAGTTCTTC.

A single count supports this clone. The genes are TRBV11-1 and TRBJ1-2; 11 bases align to TRBD1. Per the germline V gene, CDR1 is SGHAT and CDR2 is FQDESV (reference sequence). CDR3 length equals 14 residues. After removal of 5 bases from V and 2 bases from J, the junction contained 1 base not matched to a gene. The chain's CDR3 is CASSRTGGNYGYTF. The CDR3 DNA is TGTGCCAGCAGCCGGACAGGGGGCAACTATGGCTACACCTTC.

The chain joins TRBV5-4 to TRBJ1-4; D gene unclear. CDR1 and CDR2 (germline): SGHNT, YYREEE (reference sequence). The CDR3 is made up of 16 amino acids. V lost 4 bases and J lost 0, with 13 bases in between. The CDR3 DNA reads as TGTGCCAGCAGCCCATCGCGGGGTGCAACTAATGAAAAACTGTTTTTT. Its protein is CASSPSRGATNEKLFF.

The chain combines TRBV5-5 with TRBJ2-1; D gene unclear. Per the germline V gene, CDR1 is SGHKS and CDR2 is YYEKEE (reference sequence). The CDR3 covers 11 residues. Deletions cut 2 bases from V and 10 bases from J, with 7 bases between. The CDR3 bases are TGTGCCAGCAGCTTTCTCTGGGAGCAGTTCTTC. Protein product: CASSFLWEQFF. The full variable domain, completed using reference TRBV5-5 and TRBJ2-1, is DAGVTQSPTHLIKTRGQQVTLRCSPISGHKSVSWYQQVLGQGPQFIFQYYEKEERGRGNFPDRFSARQFPNYSSELNVNALLLGDSALYLCASSFLWEQFFGPGTRLTVL.

About this clone: The junction does not match germline at one end; this may be a read error. The chain has TRBV28 and TRBJ1-5; D call uncertain. There are 12 residues in the CDR3. In germline, CDR1 is MDHEN, CDR2 SYDVKM. CDR3 residues: CASREVNRPQHF. Written as DNA, the CDR3 is TGTGCCAGCCGGGAGGTCAATCGGCCCCAGCATTTT.

The rearrangement links TRBV7-3 to TRBJ1-2; D might be TRBD1 (5 bases). The CDR3 spans 13 residues. V was pared by 1 base and J by 8 bases, with 11 bases between. The germline V gene has CDR1 SGHTA and CDR2 FQGTGA. Here the CDR3 reads CASSLNLGDGYTF. The DNA of the CDR3 is TGTGCCAGCAGCTTAAATCTGGGGGACGGCTACACCTTC.

This chain joins TRBV6-5 and TRBJ1-2, with D unclear. V dropped 4 bases and J dropped 6 bases, with 6 bases sitting between them. The germline CDR1 and CDR2 sequences are MNHEY and SVGAGI. The CDR3 extends over 11 amino acids. The CDR3: CASSSADGYTF. The CDR3, as DNA: TGTGCCAGCAGTTCCGCAGATGGCTACACCTTC.

V is TRBV5-1 and J is TRBJ1-2; D uncertain. This CDR3 contains 13 residues. CDR1 and CDR2 from the germline V gene are SGHRS and YFSETQ. Trimming shortened V by 2 bases and J by 3 bases, and 8 bases separated the two germline ends. CDR3 protein: CASSLNVDYGYTF. DNA for the CDR3: TGCGCCAGCAGCTTAAACGTCGACTATGGCTACACCTTC.

This clone was seen once. V usage is TRBV9 and J usage is TRBJ2-5; unclear D gene. Germline lookup yields CDR1 SGDLS and CDR2 YYNGEE. This CDR3 is built from 14 residues. The V end lost 4 bases, the J end lost 1 base, and 11 bases lay between the germline ends. The CDR3: CASSTGPSQETQYF. DNA of the CDR3: TGTGCCAGCAGCACCGGACCGAGCCAAGAGACCCAGTACTTC.

With respect to this clone: Other DNA sequences in this sample translate to the same CDR3. CDR3 protein: CASSLAGGNYGYTF. CDR3 coding DNA: TGTGCCAGCAGCTTAGCGGGGGGAAACTATGGCTACACCTTC. The J gene is TRBJ1-2, the V gene TRBV7-2, with D perhaps matching TRBD1 (5 bases). The V gene lost 0 bases and the J gene lost 2 bases, with 7 bases spanning the gap. CDR1 and CDR2 (germline): SGHTA, FQGNSA. The CDR3 consists of 14 residues.

The chain combines TRBV19 with TRBJ1-1, with 8 bases identical to TRBD1. Germline V gene data show CDR1 as LNHDA and CDR2 as SQIVND (reference sequence). The length of the CDR3 is 12 residues. Germline trimming cut 4 bases from V and 11 bases from J; bases unmatched to any gene: 6. CDR3 coding DNA: TGTGCCAGTAGTAAAGAGACAGGGGCGGCTTTCTTT. It translates to CASSKETGAAFF.

This clone appeared once. The V and J genes are TRBV7-8 and TRBJ1-6; weak D call: TRBD1 (5 bases). V lost 4 bases and J lost 6, with 13 bases in between. CDR1 and CDR2 (germline): SGHVS, FQNEAQ. The CDR3 consists of 15 residues. The CDR3 DNA reads as TGTGCCAGCAGCTCACCCGGGACGCTTAATTCACCCCTCCACTTT. This sequence encodes CASSSPGTLNSPLHF. Full variable domain (remainder filled in from reference TRBV7-8 and TRBJ1-6): GAGVSQSPRYKVAKRGQDVALRCDPISGHVSLFWYQQALGQGPEFLTYFQNEAQLDKSGLPSDRFFAERPEGSVSTLKIQRTQQEDSAVYLCASSSPGTLNSPLHFGNGTRLTVT.

The CDR3 DNA sequence: TGTGCCAGTAGGCGGCCGCCTGCGGACGAGCAGTACTTC. Protein product: CASRRPPADEQYF. The chain couples TRBV19 to TRBJ2-7; D gene ambiguous. CDR3 length: 13 residues. The germline CDR1 and CDR2 sequences are LNHDA and SQIVND (reference sequence). V was shortened by 6 bases and J by 5 bases, with 14 bases between the two germline ends.

The genes are TRBV27 and TRBJ1-5; TRBD1 matches at 7 bases. With V trimmed by 6 bases and J by 3 bases, 11 bases remained unmatched. Germline-derived CDR1 and CDR2 are MNHEY and SMNVEV (reference sequence). This CDR3 spans 16 amino acids. CDR3 protein: CASSLSGQANNQPQHF. The DNA for the CDR3 is TGTGCCAGCAGCCTTTCCGGACAGGCTAACAATCAGCCCCAGCATTTT.

The chain carries TRBV2 and TRBJ1-5; D is possibly TRBD1 (6 bases). The V end lost 5 bases, the J end lost 4 bases, and 12 bases lay between the germline ends. The CDR3 totals 14 residues. CDR1 SNHLY and CDR2 FYNNEI come from the germline V gene. The CDR3, as DNA: TGTGCCAGCAGTTTTACAGGGTATAATCAGCCCCAGCATTTT. Its protein product is CASSFTGYNQPQHF.

The rearrangement links TRBV28 to TRBJ2-1; D not resolved. The germline V and J ends were trimmed by 2 bases and 7 bases, with 9 bases remaining between them. CDR3 length equals 13 residues. Per the germline V gene, CDR1 is MDHEN and CDR2 is SYDVKM. CDR3 nucleotides: TGTGCCAGCAGTTTACCAAGCACGAATGAGCAGTTCTTC. Amino acids: CASSLPSTNEQFF. The full variable domain, with the rest looked up from reference TRBV28 and TRBJ2-1, is DVKVTQSSRYLVKRTGEKVFLECVQDMDHENMFWYRQDPGLGLRLIYFSYDVKMKEKGDIPEGYSVSREKKERFSLILESASTNQTSMYLCASSLPSTNEQFFGPGTRLTVL.